A single sample is the source of the 15 T cell receptor beta chains below, sequenced in a study of shared clonotypes between healthy human individuals. The repertoire was sequenced with immunoSEQ multiplex PCR; TCRdb's copy has only in-frame clones and lacks some. The sample contains nearly 1,000,000 clones, less than 85% of which appear only once. The sequencing sample was made of memory CD4+ T cells sorted from blood. This sample's subset: CD45RA-negative fraction. These receptors were taken from a man aged 18 to 35 in good health.

This clone was counted only a few times. V is TRBV30 and J is TRBJ1-3; a weak D match, TRBD1 (6 bases). Trimming stripped 3 bases from V and 0 bases from J, with 12 bases between. The CDR3 covers 15 residues. Germline V gene lookup returns CDR1 GTSNPN and CDR2 SVGIG (reference sequence). The DNA of the CDR3 is TGTGCCTGGAGACTCGGACAGACCTCTGGAAACACCATATATTTT. This gives the protein CAWRLGQTSGNTIYF.

The genes are TRBV6-6 and TRBJ1-5; D gene uncertain. V was trimmed by 4 bases and J by 0 bases, leaving 13 bases between them. The CDR3 runs 16 residues. Germline V lookup: CDR1 MNHNY, CDR2 SVGAGI (reference sequence). The CDR3 sequence: CASSSRLSLSNQPQHF. Written as DNA, the CDR3 is TGTGCCAGCAGTTCCCGTCTCTCCCTTAGCAATCAGCCCCAGCATTTT.

This clone has only one observation. J is TRBJ1-2 and V is TRBV7-9; D uncertain. This CDR3 is 12 amino acids long. The ends were cut back, 0 bases at V and 8 bases at J, with 7 bases in the middle. CDR1 is SEHNR and CDR2 is FQNEAQ in the germline V gene (reference sequence). The CDR3 region is CASSLAGEGYTF. DNA for the CDR3: TGTGCCAGCAGCTTAGCCGGGGAAGGCTACACCTTC.

The rearrangement joins TRBV12-2 to TRBJ1-1. TRBV12-2 is a documented pseudogene. CDR3 size: 19 residues. The CDR3 here is CASRPRGPVGPPNLTEAFF. Here the CDR3 DNA reads TGTGCAAGTCGCCCCCGAGGCCCAGTAGGACCCCCGAACCTCACTGAAGCTTTCTTT.

V usage is TRBV5-1 and J usage is TRBJ2-1; 10 bases fit TRBD2. V trimming: 4 bases; J trimming: 0 bases; junction bases outside the gene matches: 10. The CDR3 runs to 18 residues. Germline V gene data show CDR1 as SGHRS and CDR2 as YFSETQ. The DNA of the CDR3 is TGCGCCAGCAGCCCCGCTGGACTAGCGGTTAGCTCCTACAATGAGCAGTTCTTC. Protein product: CASSPAGLAVSSYNEQFF.

J is TRBJ1-2 and V is TRBV7-2; no firm D call. The length of the CDR3 is 11 residues. V was trimmed by 3 bases and J by 7 bases, leaving 6 bases between them. Per the germline V gene, CDR1 is SGHTA and CDR2 is FQGNSA. The CDR3 sequence is CASSFSGGYTF. The CDR3 nucleotides are TGTGCCAGCAGCTTTAGTGGTGGCTACACCTTC.

CDR3 bases: TGTGCCGTATGGCGGTCTGGAAACACCATATATTTT. Its protein is CAVWRSGNTIYF. The chain joins TRBV6-6 to TRBJ1-3, with no clear D. This CDR3 has 12 amino acids. Between the trimmed V and J ends, which lost 11 bases and 1 base, there was a span of 9 bases. Per the germline V gene, CDR1 is MNHNY and CDR2 is SVGAGI (reference sequence).

The gene calls are TRBV6-5 and TRBJ2-1, with 7 bases that match TRBD2. CDR3 length: 13 residues. The germline gives CDR1 MNHEY, CDR2 SVGAGI. V lost 2 bases and J lost 13; bases outside the gene matches: 8. The CDR3 DNA reads TGTGCCAGCAGTTACGCCGATCAGCGGGGACAGTTCTTC. It encodes CASSYADQRGQFF.

As concerns this clone: This specimen includes other DNA sequences encoding the same CDR3. CDR3 loop: CASSSGTGSPYEQYF. The DNA for the CDR3 is TGTGCCAGCAGCTCCGGGACAGGGAGTCCCTACGAGCAGTACTTC. The rearrangement links TRBV28 to TRBJ2-7; 9 bases agree with TRBD1. J was trimmed by 2 bases and V by 6 bases; bases with no gene match: 8. The CDR3 runs to 15 residues. From germline, CDR1 is MDHEN and CDR2 SYDVKM.

V gene TRBV5-4 combines with J gene TRBJ2-7, with D perhaps TRBD1 (7 bases). The CDR3 is made up of 15 amino acids. Trimming stripped 4 bases from V and 5 bases from J, with 19 bases between. Germline CDR1 and CDR2: SGHNT and YYREEE (reference sequence). Here the CDR3 reads CASSPGGREVHEQYF. In DNA, the CDR3 is TGTGCCAGCAGCCCAGGGGGGCGGGAAGTCCACGAGCAGTACTTC. The whole variable domain, filled in from reference TRBV5-4 and TRBJ2-7, reads ETGVTQSPTHLIKTRGQQVTLRCSSQSGHNTVSWYQQALGQGPQFIFQYYREEENGRGNFPPRFSGLQFPNYSSELNVNALELDDSALYLCASSPGGREVHEQYFGPGTRLTVT.

The chain joins TRBV28 to TRBJ2-1; a weak D match, TRBD1 (5 bases). CDR3 size: 12 residues. V lost 4 bases and J 8 bases, leaving 9 bases between the germline ends. In germline, CDR1 is MDHEN, CDR2 SYDVKM. CDR3 DNA sequence: TGTGCCAGCAGTTCCCCCAGGGATGAGCAGTTCTTC. Its protein is CASSSPRDEQFF.

The chain employs TRBV5-1 and TRBJ2-4, with D perhaps TRBD2 (6 bases). Per germline, CDR1 SGHRS and CDR2 YFSETQ. V lost 4 bases and J lost 4, with 9 bases in between. This CDR3 has 13 residues. The CDR3 here is CASSPGDKNIQYF. The DNA for the CDR3 is TGCGCCAGCAGCCCGGGGGATAAAAACATTCAGTACTTC.

In the case of this clone: A far larger clone lies a single base away; this is likely a read error. This sample includes further DNA sequences coding for the same CDR3. The gene calls are TRBV5-1 and TRBJ2-7, with no clear D. V was trimmed by 3 bases and J by 2 bases, leaving 3 bases between them. The germline gives CDR1 SGHRS, CDR2 YFSETQ. This CDR3 contains 11 residues. The CDR3 loop is CASSSTYEQYF. In DNA, the CDR3 is TGCGCCAGCAGCTCTACCTACGAGCAGTACTTC.

This chain joins TRBV2 and TRBJ1-5, with 9 bases that match TRBD1. The CDR3 sequence is 15 residues long. In germline, CDR1 is SNHLY, CDR2 FYNNEI. V lost 6 bases and J lost 7; bases outside the gene matches: 10. For the CDR3, the DNA is TGTGCCAGCAGACCCAGGACAGGGGAAGGCCAGCCCCAGCATTTT. Amino acid sequence: CASRPRTGEGQPQHF.

The chain is built from TRBV6-5 and TRBJ2-7; 7 bases fit TRBD1. CDR1 MNHEY and CDR2 SVGAGI come from the germline V gene. CDR3 length: 14 amino acids. Trimming at V came to 2 bases and at J to 1 base, leaving 2 bases not matched to a gene. Written as DNA, the CDR3 is TGTGCCAGCAGTTACCCGGACAGGTCCTACGAGCAGTACTTC. It encodes CASSYPDRSYEQYF.